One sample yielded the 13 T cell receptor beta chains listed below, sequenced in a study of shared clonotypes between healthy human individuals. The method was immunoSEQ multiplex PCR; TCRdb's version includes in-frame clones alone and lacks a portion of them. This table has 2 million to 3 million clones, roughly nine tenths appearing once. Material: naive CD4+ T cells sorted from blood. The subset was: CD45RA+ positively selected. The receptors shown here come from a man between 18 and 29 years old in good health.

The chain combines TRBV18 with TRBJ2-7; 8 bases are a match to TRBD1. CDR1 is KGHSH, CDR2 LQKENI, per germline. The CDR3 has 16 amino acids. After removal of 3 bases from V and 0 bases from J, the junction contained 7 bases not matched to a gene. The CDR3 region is CASSPITGGSSYEQYF. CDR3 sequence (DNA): TGTGCCAGCTCACCCATTACAGGGGGGAGCTCCTACGAGCAGTACTTC.

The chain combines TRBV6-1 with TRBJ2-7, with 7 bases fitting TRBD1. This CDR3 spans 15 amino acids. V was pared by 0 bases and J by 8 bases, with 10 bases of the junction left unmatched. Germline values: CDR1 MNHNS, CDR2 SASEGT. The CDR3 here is CASSEALSRGLQQYF. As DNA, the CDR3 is TGTGCCAGCAGTGAAGCCCTGAGTAGGGGGCTACAGCAGTACTTC.

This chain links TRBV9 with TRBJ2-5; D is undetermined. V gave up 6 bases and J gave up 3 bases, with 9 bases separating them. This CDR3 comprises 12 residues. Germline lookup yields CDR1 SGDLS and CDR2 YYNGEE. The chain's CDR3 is CASTKKEETQYF. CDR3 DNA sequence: TGTGCCAGCACCAAAAAGGAAGAGACCCAGTACTTC.

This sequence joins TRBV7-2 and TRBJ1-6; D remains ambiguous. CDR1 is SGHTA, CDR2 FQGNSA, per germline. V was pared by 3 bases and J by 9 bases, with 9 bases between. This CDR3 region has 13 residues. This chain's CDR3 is CASSFSWISPLHF. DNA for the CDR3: TGTGCCAGCAGCTTTAGCTGGATTTCACCCCTCCACTTT.

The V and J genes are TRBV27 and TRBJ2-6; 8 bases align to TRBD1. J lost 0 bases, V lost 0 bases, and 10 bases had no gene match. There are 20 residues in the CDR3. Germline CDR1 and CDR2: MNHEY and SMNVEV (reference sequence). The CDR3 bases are TGTGCCAGCAGTTTATCGGGGGACAGGTCTTTTCGCTCTGGGGCCAACGTCCTGACTTTC. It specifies CASSLSGDRSFRSGANVLTF.

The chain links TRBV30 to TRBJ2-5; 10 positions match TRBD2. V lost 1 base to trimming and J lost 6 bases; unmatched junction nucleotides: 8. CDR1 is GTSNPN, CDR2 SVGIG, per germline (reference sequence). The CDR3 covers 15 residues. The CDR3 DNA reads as TGTGCCTGGAGTGCACCGGGACTAGCGACTAAGACCCAGTACTTC. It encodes CAWSAPGLATKTQYF.

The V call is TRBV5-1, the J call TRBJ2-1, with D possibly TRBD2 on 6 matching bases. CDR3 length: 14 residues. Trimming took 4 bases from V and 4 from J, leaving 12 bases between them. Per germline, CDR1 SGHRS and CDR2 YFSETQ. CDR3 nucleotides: TGCGCCAGCAGCCCGGGGGAAATTTACAATGAGCAGTTCTTC. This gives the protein CASSPGEIYNEQFF.

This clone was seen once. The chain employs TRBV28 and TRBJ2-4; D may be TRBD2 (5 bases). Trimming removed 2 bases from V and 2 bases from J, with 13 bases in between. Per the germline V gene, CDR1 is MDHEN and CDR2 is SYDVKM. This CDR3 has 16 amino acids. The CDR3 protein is CASSLDTGITKNIQYF. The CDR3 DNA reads TGTGCCAGCAGTTTAGACACGGGGATCACCAAAAACATTCAGTACTTC.

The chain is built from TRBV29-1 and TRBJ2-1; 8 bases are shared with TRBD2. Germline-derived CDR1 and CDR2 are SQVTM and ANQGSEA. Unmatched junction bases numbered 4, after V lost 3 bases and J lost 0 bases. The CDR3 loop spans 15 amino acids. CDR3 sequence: CSVDQSGSSYNEQFF. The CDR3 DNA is TGCAGCGTTGATCAGAGCGGGAGCTCCTACAATGAGCAGTTCTTC.

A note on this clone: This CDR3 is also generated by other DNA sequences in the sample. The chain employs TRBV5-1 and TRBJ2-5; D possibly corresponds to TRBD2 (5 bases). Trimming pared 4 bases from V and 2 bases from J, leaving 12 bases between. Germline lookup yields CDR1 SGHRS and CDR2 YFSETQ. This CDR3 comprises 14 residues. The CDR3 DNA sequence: TGCGCCAGCAGCGCCGGCCCGGGACAAGAGACCCAGTACTTC. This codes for CASSAGPGQETQYF.

The CDR3 protein is CASSNGINQPQHF. In DNA, the CDR3 is TGTGCCAGCAGTAACGGAATAAATCAGCCCCAGCATTTT. The V and J genes are TRBV6-5 and TRBJ1-5; D unresolved. Germline CDR1 and CDR2: MNHEY and SVGAGI. V lost 5 bases, J lost 4 bases, and 9 bases lay in between. The CDR3 has 13 residues.

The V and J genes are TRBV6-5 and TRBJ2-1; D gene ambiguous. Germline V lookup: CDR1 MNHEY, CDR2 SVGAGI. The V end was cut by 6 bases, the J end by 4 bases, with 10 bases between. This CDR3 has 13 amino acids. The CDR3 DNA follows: TGTGCCAGCAGGTGGGGAACTTACAATGAGCAGTTCTTC. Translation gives CASRWGTYNEQFF.

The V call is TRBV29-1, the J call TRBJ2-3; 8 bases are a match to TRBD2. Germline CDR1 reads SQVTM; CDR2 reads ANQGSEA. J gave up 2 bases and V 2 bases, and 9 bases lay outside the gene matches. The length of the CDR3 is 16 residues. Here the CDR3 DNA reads TGCAGCGTTGAATTGAGGCGGGGGGCGGCCACAGATACGCAGTATTTT. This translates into CSVELRRGAATDTQYF.